This T cell receptor (beta chain) appears in the sequencing data of a study of T cell responses to AZD1222 COVID-19 vaccine. Study-wide points: A rise in Spike-specific TCR breadth and depth followed two AZD1222 doses. Across spike, vaccine-associated CD4 TCRs were found, dominant at 160-218 and 743-854. Reportedly, nearly half the spike-specific TCRs target unmutated variant regions.

About this clone: The target antigen is unknown.

Trimming stripped 2 bases from V and 5 bases from J, with 14 bases between. The germline gives CDR1 SEHNR, CDR2 FQNEAQ (reference sequence). CDR3 size: 15 residues. Sequencing used immunoSEQ multiplex PCR; TCRdb keeps in-frame clones, though not all of them. The data contain about 140,000 clones, 80% to 95% of them singletons. The sequence came from an adult in good health. The sample here was peripheral blood, taken on day 0 of MenACWY control vaccination. The chain recombines TRBV7-9 with TRBJ2-3; D possibly corresponds to TRBD1 (7 bases). DNA for the CDR3: TGTGCCAGCAGCTTACCACAGGGGACTGGAGATACGCAGTATTTT. It is translated as CASSLPQGTGDTQYF.